This entry concerns a single TCR beta chain. The antigen is undetermined. TCRdb re-derived calls from the 5' RACE reads in MiXCR, one entry per CDR3 protein. The sample lists 400,000 or so distinct CDR3 sequences; 26% were seen once. The data were obtained in a study of CD8 T cells in ankylosing spondylitis. General study points: Prior work had noted some motif variants in reactive arthritis blood and synovial fluid. Characteristic of ankylosing spondylitis blood, it appeared, was a TCR beta motif comprising roughly 8 highly homologous variants. Enrichment of disease-linked clones was reportedly significant in matched ankylosing spondylitis synovial fluid.

This TCR derives from a male donor with ankylosing spondylitis. Sequencing input: blood, either unsorted or a sorted T cell fraction (not recorded which).

The CDR3 is CASSQGGLSSEAFF. The CDR3 region has the DNA TGTGCCAGCAGCCAAGGGGGGCTCTCGAGTGAAGCTTTCTTT. The chain couples TRBV7-9 to TRBJ1-1; D is possibly TRBD1 (6 bases). The V end was cut by 5 bases, the J end by 7 bases, with 17 bases between. Germline CDR1 reads SEHNR; CDR2 reads FQNEAQ (reference sequence). There are 14 residues in the CDR3.